Described below is a single T cell receptor beta chain sequence and its context. The antigen is undetermined. These data are taken from a study of monozygotic twins with inflammatory bowel disease. Study results and caveats: IBD patients shared fewer clonotypes with others than healthy twins, especially with disease activity. Patients got different immunosuppressive treatments, which may have made their repertoires more variable.

It was 3500 ng of total RNA that each TCR library used. TCRdb processed the 5' RACE reads again and assigns one entry to each CDR3 protein, with no DNA. This specimen shows 95,000 to 110,000 distinct CDR3 sequences; the ten leading clones hold more than 1.5%. Germline V gene data show CDR1 as SGDLS and CDR2 as YYNGEE. This CDR3 comprises 14 residues. The clonotype originates from a human donor with ulcerative colitis or Crohn's disease, or a healthy co-twin of an affected twin (not recorded which). The gene calls are TRBV9 and TRBJ2-7; the TRBD1 assignment by TCRdb is unverifiable without DNA. Material for sequencing was blood. Here the CDR3 reads CASSPRTEVGEQYF.